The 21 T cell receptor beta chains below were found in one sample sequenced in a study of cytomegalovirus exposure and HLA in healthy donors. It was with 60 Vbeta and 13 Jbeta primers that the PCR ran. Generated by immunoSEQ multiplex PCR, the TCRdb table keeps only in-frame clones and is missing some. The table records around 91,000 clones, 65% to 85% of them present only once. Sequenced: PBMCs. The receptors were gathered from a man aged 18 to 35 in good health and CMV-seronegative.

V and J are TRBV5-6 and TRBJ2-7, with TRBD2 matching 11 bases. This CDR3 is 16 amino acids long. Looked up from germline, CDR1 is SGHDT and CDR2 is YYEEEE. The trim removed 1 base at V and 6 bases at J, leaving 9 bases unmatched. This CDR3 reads CASSLQLAGVRFEQYF. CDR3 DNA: TGTGCCAGCAGCTTGCAACTAGCGGGAGTTCGTTTCGAGCAGTACTTC.

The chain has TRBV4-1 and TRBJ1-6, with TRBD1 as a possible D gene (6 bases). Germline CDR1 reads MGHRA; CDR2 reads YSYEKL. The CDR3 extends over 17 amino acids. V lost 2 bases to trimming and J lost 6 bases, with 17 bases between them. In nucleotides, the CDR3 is TGCGCCAGCAGCCAATCCCGTTTGGGACACCGTAATTCACCCCTCCACTTT. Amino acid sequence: CASSQSRLGHRNSPLHF.

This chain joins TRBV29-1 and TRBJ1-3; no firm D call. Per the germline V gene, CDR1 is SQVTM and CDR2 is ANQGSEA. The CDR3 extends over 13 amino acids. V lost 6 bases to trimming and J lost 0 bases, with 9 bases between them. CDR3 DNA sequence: TGCAGCGTGTCCCTTTCCTCTGGAAACACCATATATTTT. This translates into CSVSLSSGNTIYF.

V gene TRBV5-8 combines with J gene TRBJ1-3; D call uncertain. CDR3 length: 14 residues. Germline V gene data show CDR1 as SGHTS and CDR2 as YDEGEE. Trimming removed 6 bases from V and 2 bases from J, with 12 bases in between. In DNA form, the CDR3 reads TGTGCCAGCACACGAGGAGTTCCTGGAAACACCATATATTTT. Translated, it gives CASTRGVPGNTIYF. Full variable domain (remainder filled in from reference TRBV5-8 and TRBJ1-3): EAGVTQSPTHLIKTRGQQATLRCSPISGHTSVYWYQQALGLGLQFLLWYDEGEERNRGNFPPRFSGRQFPNYSSELNVNALELEDSALYLCASTRGVPGNTIYFGEGSWLTVV.

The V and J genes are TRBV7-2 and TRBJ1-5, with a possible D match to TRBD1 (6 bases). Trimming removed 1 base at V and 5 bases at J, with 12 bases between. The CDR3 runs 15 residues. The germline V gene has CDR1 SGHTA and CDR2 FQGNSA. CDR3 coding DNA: TGTGCCAGCAGCTTAGAGCACAGGGAAGATCAGCCCCAGCATTTT. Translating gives CASSLEHREDQPQHF.

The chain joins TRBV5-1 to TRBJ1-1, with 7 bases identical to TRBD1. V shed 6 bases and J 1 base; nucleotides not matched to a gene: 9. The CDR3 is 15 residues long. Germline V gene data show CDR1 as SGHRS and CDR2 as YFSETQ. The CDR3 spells CASTLTGPWNTEAFF. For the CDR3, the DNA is TGCGCCAGCACACTGACAGGGCCTTGGAACACTGAAGCTTTCTTT.

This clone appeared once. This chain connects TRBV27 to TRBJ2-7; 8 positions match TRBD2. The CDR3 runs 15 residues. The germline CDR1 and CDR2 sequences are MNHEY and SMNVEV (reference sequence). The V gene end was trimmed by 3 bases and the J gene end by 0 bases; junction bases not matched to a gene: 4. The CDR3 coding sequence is TGTGCCAGCAGTTTGGGCGGGAGGCCCTCCTACGAGCAGTACTTC. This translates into CASSLGGRPSYEQYF.

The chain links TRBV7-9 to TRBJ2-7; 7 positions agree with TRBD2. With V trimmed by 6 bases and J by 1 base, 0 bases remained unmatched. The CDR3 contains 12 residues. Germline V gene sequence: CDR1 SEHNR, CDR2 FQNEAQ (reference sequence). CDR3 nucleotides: TGTGCCAGCAGGCGGGGGTCCTACGAGCAGTACTTC. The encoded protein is CASRRGSYEQYF.

CDR3 loop: CASSPPEDWEQYF. The CDR3 DNA reads TGTGCCAGCAGCCCCCCCGAGGATTGGGAGCAGTACTTC. J is TRBJ2-7 and V is TRBV7-9; no firm D call. This CDR3 comprises 13 residues. Looked up from germline, CDR1 is SEHNR and CDR2 is FQNEAQ (reference sequence). V lost 5 bases, J lost 7 bases, and 15 bases lay in between. Based on the CDR3 plus reference TRBV7-9 and TRBJ2-7, the full variable domain is DTGVSQNPRHKITKRGQNVTFRCDPISEHNRLYWYRQTLGQGPEFLTYFQNEAQLEKSRLLSDRFSAERPKGSFSTLEIQRTEQGDSAMYLCASSPPEDWEQYFGPGTRLTVT.

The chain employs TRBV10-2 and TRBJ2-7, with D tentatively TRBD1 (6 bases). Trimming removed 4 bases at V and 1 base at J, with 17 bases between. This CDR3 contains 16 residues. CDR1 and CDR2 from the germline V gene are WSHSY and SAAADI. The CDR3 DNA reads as TGCGCCAGCAGTGGCCCGGGACAAACAATTTCCTACGAGCAGTACTTC. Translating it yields CASSGPGQTISYEQYF.

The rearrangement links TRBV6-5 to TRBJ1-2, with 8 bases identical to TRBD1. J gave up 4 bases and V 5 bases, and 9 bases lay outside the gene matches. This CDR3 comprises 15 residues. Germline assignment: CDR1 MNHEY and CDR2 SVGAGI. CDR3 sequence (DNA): TGTGCCAGCAGTCAAAACAGGGGGGCCGGCTATGGCTACACCTTC. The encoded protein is CASSQNRGAGYGYTF.

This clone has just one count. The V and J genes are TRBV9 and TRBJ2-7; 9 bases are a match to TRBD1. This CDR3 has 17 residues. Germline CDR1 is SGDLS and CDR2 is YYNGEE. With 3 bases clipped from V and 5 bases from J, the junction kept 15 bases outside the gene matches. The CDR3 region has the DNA TGTGCCAGCAGCGCGGAGATAACCGGGACAGGGTACCACGAGCAGTACTTC. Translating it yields CASSAEITGTGYHEQYF.

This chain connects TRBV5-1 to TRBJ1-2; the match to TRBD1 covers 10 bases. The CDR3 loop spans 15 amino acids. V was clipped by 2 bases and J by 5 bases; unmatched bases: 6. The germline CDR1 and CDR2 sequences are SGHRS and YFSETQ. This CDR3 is CASSLTTGGGYGYTF. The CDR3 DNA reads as TGCGCCAGCAGCTTAACGACAGGGGGCGGGTATGGCTACACCTTC. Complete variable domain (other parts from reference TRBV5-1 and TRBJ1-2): KAGVTQTPRYLIKTRGQQVTLSCSPISGHRSVSWYQQTPGQGLQFLFEYFSETQRNKGNFPGRFSGRQFSNSRSEMNVSTLELGDSALYLCASSLTTGGGYGYTFGSGTRLTVV.

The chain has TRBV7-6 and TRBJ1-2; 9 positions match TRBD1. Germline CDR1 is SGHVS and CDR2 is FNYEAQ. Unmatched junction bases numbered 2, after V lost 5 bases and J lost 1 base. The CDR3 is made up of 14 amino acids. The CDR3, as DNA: TGTGCCAGCAGCCTGACAGGGGGTAACTATGGCTACACCTTC. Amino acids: CASSLTGGNYGYTF.

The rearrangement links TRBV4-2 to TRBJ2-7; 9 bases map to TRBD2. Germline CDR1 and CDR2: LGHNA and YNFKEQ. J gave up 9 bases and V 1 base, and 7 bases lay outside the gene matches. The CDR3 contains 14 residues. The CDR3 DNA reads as TGTGCCAGCAGCCAAGTCGTAGAAGCGGGAGGGCAGTACTTC. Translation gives CASSQVVEAGGQYF.

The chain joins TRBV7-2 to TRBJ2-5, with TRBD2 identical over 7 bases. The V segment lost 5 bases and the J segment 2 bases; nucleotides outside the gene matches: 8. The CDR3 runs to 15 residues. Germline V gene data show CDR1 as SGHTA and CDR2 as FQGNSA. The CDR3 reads CASSVGAGVQETQYF. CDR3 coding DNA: TGTGCCAGCAGCGTAGGGGCGGGGGTGCAAGAGACCCAGTACTTC.

The CDR3 sequence is CASSQVSQDMRELFF. CDR3 nucleotide sequence: TGTGCCAGCAGCCAAGTGTCGCAGGATATGAGAGAACTGTTTTTT. V gene TRBV4-2 combines with J gene TRBJ1-4; D is ambiguous. Germline assignment: CDR1 LGHNA and CDR2 YNFKEQ. Trimming cost V 1 base and J 12 bases, with 18 bases left between them. This CDR3 is built from 15 residues.

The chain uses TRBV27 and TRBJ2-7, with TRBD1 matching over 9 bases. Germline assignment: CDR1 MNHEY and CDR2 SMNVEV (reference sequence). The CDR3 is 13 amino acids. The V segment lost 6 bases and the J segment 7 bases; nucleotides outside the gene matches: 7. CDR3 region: CASSLGTGSEQYF. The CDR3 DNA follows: TGTGCCAGCAGCCTCGGGACAGGGAGTGAGCAGTACTTC.

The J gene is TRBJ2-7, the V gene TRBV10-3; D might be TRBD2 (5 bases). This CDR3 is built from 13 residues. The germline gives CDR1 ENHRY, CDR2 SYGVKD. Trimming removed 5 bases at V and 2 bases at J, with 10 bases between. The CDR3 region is CAISSGTTYEQYF. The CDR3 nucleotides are TGTGCCATCAGTAGCGGTACCACCTACGAGCAGTACTTC.

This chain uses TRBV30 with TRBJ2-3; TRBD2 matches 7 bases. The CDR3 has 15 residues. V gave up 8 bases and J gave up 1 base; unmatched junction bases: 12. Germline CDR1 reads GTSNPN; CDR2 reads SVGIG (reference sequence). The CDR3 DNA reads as TGTGCCCGCTCGGCGGGGACTACCGGCACAGATACGCAGTATTTT. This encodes CARSAGTTGTDTQYF.

CDR3 amino acids: CASSLRTSGASTDTQYF. The CDR3 region has the DNA TGTGCCAGCAGCTTAAGGACTAGCGGGGCCAGCACAGATACGCAGTATTTT. The chain combines TRBV5-6 with TRBJ2-3; 12 nucleotides align to TRBD2. This CDR3 comprises 17 residues. CDR1 and CDR2 from the germline V gene are SGHDT and YYEEEE. Trimming took 2 bases from V and 0 from J; bases not matched to a gene: 4.